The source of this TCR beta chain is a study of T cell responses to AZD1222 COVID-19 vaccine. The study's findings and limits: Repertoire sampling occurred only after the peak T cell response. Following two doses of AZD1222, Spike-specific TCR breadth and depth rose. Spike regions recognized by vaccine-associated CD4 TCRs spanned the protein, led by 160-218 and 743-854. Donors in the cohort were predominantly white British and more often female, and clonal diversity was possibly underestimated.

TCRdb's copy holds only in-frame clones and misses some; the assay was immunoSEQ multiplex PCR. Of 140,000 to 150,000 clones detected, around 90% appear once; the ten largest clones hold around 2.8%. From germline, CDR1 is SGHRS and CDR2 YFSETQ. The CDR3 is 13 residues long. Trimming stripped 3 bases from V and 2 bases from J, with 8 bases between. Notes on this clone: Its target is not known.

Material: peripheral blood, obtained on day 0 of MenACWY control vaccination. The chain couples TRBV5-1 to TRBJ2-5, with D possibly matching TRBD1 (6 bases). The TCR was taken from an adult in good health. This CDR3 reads CASSSGQQETQYF. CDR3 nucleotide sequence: TGCGCCAGCAGCTCTGGACAGCAAGAGACCCAGTACTTC.